This T cell receptor (beta chain) was profiled in a study of shared clonotypes between healthy human individuals (dated by TCRdb to the early 2020s). About the study as a whole: Three men and a couple of women, aged 18 to 49 years, made up the cohort. Blood TCR repertoires of 5 or 6 healthy adults were deeply sequenced to estimate repertoire size and the extent of clonotype sharing between individuals. For each donor, CD4 naive and CD4 memory were each run on three plates, CD8 naive on two plates, and CD8 memory on one plate. Libraries were prepared and TCR repertoires were sequenced by different laboratories using diverse techniques, in order to increase sequencing depth and limit assay-specific biases. Leukapheresis yielded between about 0.94 and 9 billion PBMCs per donor. Paper-wide results and their limitations: Incomplete sequencing was indicated by rarefaction of sorted-subset datasets, despite the large sequencing depth. Sharing across a few donors was observed for around 5% of naive CD4, under 4% of naive CD8, about 2.5% of memory CD4, and around 0.4% of memory CD8 clonotypes. Sampling was limited to blood, and TCR repertoires in tissue likely differ from TCR repertoires in blood. Pairwise subsampling indicated that sequencing depth was expected to affect the degree of clonotype sharing among donors. The small number of donors limited the genetic and exposure-history diversity represented. Naive subsets generally had larger estimated clonotype richness than memory subsets. Compared with non-shared clonotypes, the clonotypes found in all four sorted-subset donors had higher generation probabilities.

TCR CDR3 regions were amplified from genomic DNA by multiplex PCR using the deep immunoSEQ assay. Genomic DNA extracted from each cell subset was distributed evenly over all wells of several immunoSEQ 96-well plates, and each plate served as one replicate. For sorted subsets, around 0.2 ug of genomic DNA, equivalent to 25,000 to 35,000 T cell genomes, went into each replicate PCR. The purified libraries were quantified using a Qubit 3.0 fluorometer, sized with a Bioanalyzer 2100, and then quantified again using the KAPA Library Quantification kit. Each immunoSEQ 96-well plate was sequenced on its own single-read 150-cycle Illumina NextSeq 550 flow cell. In the authors' own workflow: Because the immunoSEQ output held only junctional sequences and lacked quality scores, the filtering could not match the filtering applied to full-length reads. Sequences were annotated with PyIR, a Python wrapper for IgBLAST v1.9, using IMGT germline references to assign V/J genes and CDR3. Reads were removed for weak V/J assignments (E-value above 1e-6), missing CDR3, stop codons, out-of-frame junctions, or ambiguous translated residues. V3J clonotypes were defined by identical inferred V gene, J gene, and CDR3 amino acid sequence. Percentage overlap between repertoires was calculated by dividing the number of shared unique clonotypes by the size of the smaller repertoire. Repertoire richness was assessed with RTK rarefaction, the Chao1 estimator, and Recon v2.1 estimates of unobserved clonotypes. OLGA was used to compute generation probabilities for all TCRbeta clonotypes that the gDNA method yielded from four donors. Sourced from immuneACCESS, this table was stored by TCRdb with only in-frame sequences that have V and J called. A share of the clones is absent; for the studies checked, an unresolved V gene accounts for under half, and the remainder has no known explanation. For V, J and clone size, that table is used; D and trimming come from the DNA. Counted in this sample were 2 million to 2.5 million clones; just under 95% of them appeared once. The ten largest clones represent 0.37% of the sample.

Notes on this clone: Its antigen is unknown. No clone much larger than this one lies a single base away; base qualities are absent.

Donors were healthy HIV-negative adults with no recently reported acute infections or vaccinations. Every donor was a Caucasian adult living in Nashville, Tennessee, USA. CD4+ T cells were enriched through magnetic negative selection, after which naive cells were positively selected on CD45RA and the remaining negative fraction served as the memory subset. Blood was obtained by leukapheresis, after which PBMCs were separated by Ficoll-Histopaque density gradient centrifugation and cryopreserved in liquid nitrogen vapor phase. Analytical flow cytometry was used to check the purity and quantity of every magnetically sorted T cell population. Genomic DNA was isolated from every sorted fraction and measured by UV absorbance on a Nanodrop 2000c. The cysteine opens and the phenylalanine closes a CDR3 of 19 amino acids. The retained sequence is limited to the CDR3, 57 bases, with the frame set at the first base. The junction shows trimming of 9 bases on V and 5 bases on J, and the gene matches do not reach 20 bases of it. From a lookup of the germline V gene, CDR1 and CDR2 are LGHNT and FRNRAP.

The sequencing input was naive CD4+ T cells from PBMCs. The label giving this sample's cell subset or site can be read as: CD45RA+ positively selected. The chain is made from TRBV12-5 and TRBJ2-5; 14 central nucleotides agree with TRBD2. The TCR comes from a man between 18 and 29 years old in good health. Some clones in this sample may be carry-over from other donors' samples. The CDR3 region reads CASAGQGGTSGSFGETQYF. The DNA is TGTGCTAGCGCCGGACAGGGAGGGACTAGCGGGAGTTTCGGGGAGACCCAGTACTTC.